This section outlines one T cell receptor beta chain sequence together with its context. Its antigen remains unidentified. This sample was taken from a study of T cell repertoires in cytomegalovirus infection. Study-level findings and limits: Ex vivo, HLA-C-restricted CMV-specific TCR beta clonotypes prevailed over the rest of the response.

Each CDR3 protein gets one entry after TCRdb re-called the reads with MiXCR. The sample holds approximately 150,000 distinct CDR3 sequences, roughly a sixth seen once. The CDR3 is made up of 15 amino acids. V lost 4 bases and J lost 1, with 17 bases in between. Germline V CDR1 and CDR2: DFQATT, SNEGSKA (reference sequence). The sample taken for sequencing was CD8+ T cells from PBMCs. The receptor was isolated from a human donor in good health (CMV status not recorded). Some clones in this sample may be carry-over from other donors' samples. This chain connects TRBV20-1 to TRBJ2-7; a weak D match, TRBD2 (6 bases). The chain's CDR3 is CSANLRRGSSYEQYF. CDR3 DNA: TGCAGTGCTAACCTCCGGCGGGGAAGTTCCTACGAGCAGTACTTC.